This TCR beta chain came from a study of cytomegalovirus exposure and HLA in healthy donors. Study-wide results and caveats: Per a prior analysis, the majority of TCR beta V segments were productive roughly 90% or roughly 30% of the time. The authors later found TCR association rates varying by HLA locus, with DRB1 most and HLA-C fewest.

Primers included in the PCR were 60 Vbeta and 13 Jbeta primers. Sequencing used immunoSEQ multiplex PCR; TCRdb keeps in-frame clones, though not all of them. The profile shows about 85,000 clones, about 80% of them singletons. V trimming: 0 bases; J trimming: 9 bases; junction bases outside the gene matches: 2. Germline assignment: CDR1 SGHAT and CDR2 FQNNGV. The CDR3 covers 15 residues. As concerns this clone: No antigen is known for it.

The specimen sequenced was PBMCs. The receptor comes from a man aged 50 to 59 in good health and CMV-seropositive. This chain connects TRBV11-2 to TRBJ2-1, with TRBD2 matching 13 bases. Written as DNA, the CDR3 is TGTGCCAGCAGCTTAGAACTAGCGGGAGGGGTTGAGCAGTTCTTC. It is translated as CASSLELAGGVEQFF.